These T cell receptor beta chains were read from a single sample in a study of T cell changes during pregnancy in multiple sclerosis. Repertoires were generated with immunoSEQ multiplex PCR, while TCRdb's copy carries only in-frame clones and drops some. The sample contains about 52,000 clones, over 85% of which appear only once. The sequenced sample was CD4+ T cells from peripheral blood mononuclear cells, obtained before pregnancy. The receptors here all came from a female donor with multiple sclerosis, enrolled in a pregnancy study. The CDR3 runs from the conserved cysteine through the conserved F or W. The D gene is left open where the match is weak. Size is omitted from some rows. Given values are once, few, many or a class for expanded clones.

>TRBD2|16|TRBV5-1|TRBJ2-1|NA
CASSLVAGGPNNEQFF
TGCGCCAGCAGCTTGGTAGCGGGAGGACCCAACAATGAGCAGTTCTTC
>NA|17|TRBV30|TRBJ1-1|NA
CAWSPPGRVTLNTEAFF
TGTGCCTGGAGTCCCCCGGGTAGAGTGACGCTGAACACTGAAGCTTTCTTT
>TRBD2|14|TRBV5-4|TRBJ2-3|few
CASGREGPGDTQYF
TGTGCCAGCGGTCGGGAGGGTCCGGGCGATACGCAGTATTTT
>TRBD2|14|TRBV30|TRBJ2-7|NA
CAWWTSGRTYEQYF
TGTGCCTGGTGGACTAGCGGGAGGACTTACGAGCAGTACTTC
>NA|16|TRBV28|TRBJ1-5|once
CASSPPGPGSNQPQHF
TGTGCCAGCAGTCCCCCCGGACCGGGGAGCAATCAGCCCCAGCATTTT
>TRBD1|15|TRBV7-6|TRBJ2-1|few
CASSLGTGGIEKQFF
TGTGCCAGCAGCTTAGGGACAGGGGGCATCGAAAAGCAGTTCTTC
>TRBD2|13|TRBV7-9|TRBJ2-1|NA
CASSFDGGGGQFF
TGTGCCAGCAGCTTCGATGGGGGGGGAGGGCAGTTCTTC
>NA|15|TRBV5-6|TRBJ2-3|once
CASSRGTLRADTQYF
TGTGCCAGCAGCCGCGGGACGCTTAGGGCGGATACGCAGTATTTT
>TRBD2|18|TRBV2|TRBJ2-2|NA
CASRPGTSGRVMAGELFF
TGTGCCAGCAGACCCGGGACTAGCGGGAGGGTTATGGCCGGGGAGCTGTTTTTT
>TRBD1|14|TRBV5-4|TRBJ2-1|NA
CASRPGQANNEQFF
TGTGCCAGCAGACCGGGACAGGCCAACAATGAGCAGTTCTTC
>TRBD1|15|TRBV5-1|TRBJ2-7|NA
CASSSTGQSSYEQYF
TGCGCCAGCAGCTCAACGGGACAGAGCTCCTACGAGCAGTACTTC
>TRBD1|13|TRBV2|TRBJ1-1|NA
CASSRTGSTEAFF
TGTGCCAGCAGTCGGACAGGCTCCACTGAAGCTTTCTTT
>NA|17|TRBV21-1|TRBJ2-7|NA
CASSKGKGLAGISEQYF
TGTGCCAGCAGCAAGGGGAAGGGACTAGCGGGAATCAGCGAGCAGTACTTC
>TRBD1|15|TRBV15|TRBJ1-1|NA
CATSTGTAARPEAFF
TGTGCCACCAGCACAGGGACAGCGGCTCGGCCTGAAGCTTTCTTT
>NA|13|TRBV19|TRBJ2-1|NA
CASSISHYNEQFF
TGTGCCAGTAGTATTAGTCACTACAATGAGCAGTTCTTC
>NA|14|TRBV9|TRBJ2-5|NA
CASSSRGLQETQYF
TGTGCCAGCAGCTCCAGGGGTCTCCAAGAGACCCAGTACTTC
>NA|16|TRBV5-1|TRBJ2-5|NA
CASSPGQWGGSETQYF
TGCGCCAGCAGCCCTGGACAGTGGGGGGGATCGGAGACCCAGTACTTC
>TRBD2|14|TRBV6-5|TRBJ2-3|NA
CASSSSGSWDTQYF
TGTGCCAGCAGTTCTAGCGGGAGTTGGGATACGCAGTATTTT
>NA|13|TRBV18|TRBJ1-1|NA
CASSKGGNAEAFF
TGTGCCAGCTCAAAGGGCGGGAATGCTGAAGCTTTCTTT
>NA|14|TRBV27|TRBJ1-5|once
CASSPRVGNQPQHF
TGTGCCAGCAGTCCCAGGGTGGGGAATCAGCCCCAGCATTTT
>TRBD1|13|TRBV19|TRBJ2-7|once
CASSTDRGYEQYF
TGTGCCAGTAGTACGGACAGGGGCTACGAGCAGTACTTC
>NA|14|TRBV4-2|TRBJ2-3|NA
CASSRLGNTDTQYF
TGTGCCAGCAGCAGACTAGGGAACACAGATACGCAGTATTTT
>NA|18|TRBV23-1|TRBJ1-5|NA
CASSQSLRSVYSNQPQHF
TGCGCCAGCAGTCAATCTCTTCGGTCCGTCTATAGCAATCAGCCCCAGCATTTT
>TRBD1|13|TRBV10-3|TRBJ1-3|NA
CAISGDRGDTIYF
TGTGCCATCAGCGGGGACAGGGGAGACACCATATATTTT
>TRBD1|14|TRBV19|TRBJ2-1|NA
CASRGQDLYNEQFF
TGTGCCAGTAGGGGACAGGACCTCTACAATGAGCAGTTCTTC
>TRBD2|13|TRBV6-5|TRBJ2-7|NA
CASSLAGAVEQYF
TGTGCCAGCAGTCTAGCGGGAGCGGTCGAGCAGTACTTC
>TRBD2|17|TRBV7-9|TRBJ2-7|NA
CASSFTPGLAGDYEQYF
TGTGCCAGCAGTTTTACCCCAGGCCTAGCGGGAGACTACGAGCAGTACTTC
>NA|14|TRBV18|TRBJ2-2|NA
CASSPKGLTGELFF
TGTGCCAGCTCACCAAAGGGACTCACCGGGGAGCTGTTTTTT